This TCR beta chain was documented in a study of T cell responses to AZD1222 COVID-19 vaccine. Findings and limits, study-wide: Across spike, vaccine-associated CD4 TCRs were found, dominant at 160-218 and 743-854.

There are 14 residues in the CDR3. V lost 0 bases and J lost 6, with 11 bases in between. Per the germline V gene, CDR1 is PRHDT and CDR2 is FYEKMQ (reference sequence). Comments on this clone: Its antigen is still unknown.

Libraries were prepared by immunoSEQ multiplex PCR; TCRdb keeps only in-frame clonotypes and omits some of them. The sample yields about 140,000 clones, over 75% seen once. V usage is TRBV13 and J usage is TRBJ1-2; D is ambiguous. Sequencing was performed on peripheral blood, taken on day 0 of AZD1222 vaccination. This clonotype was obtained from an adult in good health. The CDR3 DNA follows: TGTGCCAGCAGCTTAGGAAGGCCGAGGGATGGCTACACCTTC. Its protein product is CASSLGRPRDGYTF.